The 26 T cell receptor beta chains below all came from one sample that was sequenced in a study of cytomegalovirus exposure and HLA in healthy donors. With 60 Vbeta and 13 Jbeta primers, the PCR was carried out. Assay: immunoSEQ multiplex PCR; the TCRdb copy retains only in-frame clones and omits some. The table shows about 62,000 clones, with roughly 73% occurring only once. Sequences were obtained from PBMCs. Receptors were obtained from a middle-aged man in good health and CMV-seronegative.

J is TRBJ2-3 and V is TRBV5-1, with 8 nucleotides matching TRBD2. Germline V gene sequence: CDR1 SGHRS, CDR2 YFSETQ. V dropped 4 bases and J dropped 3; count of bases not matched to a gene: 10. The CDR3 is 16 amino acids. This chain's CDR3 is CASSRDVAGLTDTQYF. The DNA for the CDR3 is TGCGCCAGCAGCCGGGACGTAGCGGGGCTTACAGATACGCAGTATTTT.

The V call is TRBV19, the J call TRBJ1-1, with 11 positions matching TRBD1. CDR1 LNHDA and CDR2 SQIVND come from the germline V gene (reference sequence). CDR3 length: 17 residues. V shed 6 bases and J 0 bases; nucleotides not matched to a gene: 9. Written as DNA, the CDR3 is TGTGCCAGTAGACCCGGGACAGGGGGGACTATGAACACTGAAGCTTTCTTT. It translates to CASRPGTGGTMNTEAFF. Variable domain in full (rest from reference TRBV19 and TRBJ1-1): DGGITQSPKYLFRKEGQNVTLSCEQNLNHDAMYWYRQDPGQGLRLIYYSQIVNDFQKGDIAEGYSVSREKKESFPLTVTSAQKNPTAFYLCASRPGTGGTMNTEAFFGQGTRLTVV.

The rearrangement links TRBV19 to TRBJ2-7; 10 bases are a match to TRBD1. The germline V gene has CDR1 LNHDA and CDR2 SQIVND (reference sequence). V was clipped by 5 bases and J by 2 bases; unmatched bases: 3. CDR3 size: 14 residues. The CDR3 nucleotides read TGTGCCAGTAGTCTAGGACAGGGGGCCTACGAGCAGTACTTC. Translation gives CASSLGQGAYEQYF.

The chain employs TRBV27 and TRBJ2-1, with TRBD2 matching 11 bases. After removal of 5 bases from V and 7 bases from J, the junction contained 10 bases not matched to a gene. The CDR3 sequence is 16 residues long. The V gene's germline CDR1 is MNHEY and CDR2 SMNVEV (reference sequence). The CDR3, as DNA: TGTGCCAGCAGTCCCACTCTAGCGGGGGGACCAAATGAGCAGTTCTTC. This translates into CASSPTLAGGPNEQFF.

The chain recombines TRBV28 with TRBJ2-5; TRBD1 matches 7 bases. Germline-derived CDR1 and CDR2 are MDHEN and SYDVKM. This CDR3 is 16 amino acids long. V was pared by 4 bases and J by 3 bases, with 11 bases of the junction left unmatched. CDR3 coding DNA: TGTGCCAGCAGTTCCCCGACAGGGTATAGGAAAGAGACCCAGTACTTC. It yields the protein CASSSPTGYRKETQYF.

V usage is TRBV29-1 and J usage is TRBJ2-3, with TRBD2 identical over 12 bases. The junction had 1 base not matched to a gene; V was cut back by 0 bases and J by 0 bases. The germline CDR1 and CDR2 sequences are SQVTM and ANQGSEA. CDR3 length equals 16 residues. The CDR3 sequence: CSVEDGTSGSTDTQYF. CDR3 sequence (DNA): TGCAGCGTTGAAGACGGGACTAGCGGGAGCACAGATACGCAGTATTTT.

V usage is TRBV27 and J usage is TRBJ2-1, with a weak D call TRBD2 (6 bases). The CDR3 covers 13 residues. Germline assignment: CDR1 MNHEY and CDR2 SMNVEV (reference sequence). V was shortened by 5 bases and J by 15 bases, with 20 bases between the two germline ends. CDR3 region: CASSLERDSHRFF. CDR3 sequence (DNA): TGTGCCAGCAGTCTCGAACGGGACTCTCATCGGTTCTTC.

The V and J genes are TRBV28 and TRBJ2-1; D not resolved. CDR3 length: 16 residues. The germline V gene encodes CDR1 MDHEN and CDR2 SYDVKM. V was trimmed by 0 bases and J by 9 bases, leaving 18 bases between them. DNA of the CDR3: TGTGCCAGCAGTTTATGGCACACGACTTCGCAAAGTGAGCAGTTCTTC. Translating gives CASSLWHTTSQSEQFF.

The rearrangement uses TRBV29-1 and TRBJ2-3; 12 bases agree with TRBD2. CDR1 SQVTM and CDR2 ANQGSEA come from the germline V gene. This CDR3 region has 14 residues. The ends lost 3 bases at V and 5 bases at J; junction bases unmatched: 3. The CDR3: CSVEASGRGDTQYF. In DNA form, the CDR3 reads TGCAGCGTTGAGGCTAGCGGGAGGGGAGATACGCAGTATTTT.

V and J are TRBV2 and TRBJ1-5; D ambiguous. V gave up 5 bases and J gave up 8 bases, with 10 bases separating them. This CDR3 has 12 residues. Germline CDR1 reads SNHLY; CDR2 reads FYNNEI. The CDR3 DNA is TGTGCCAGCAGTCGAGAATTTGAGCCCCAGCATTTT. This codes for CASSREFEPQHF.

This chain links TRBV19 with TRBJ1-1; D not certain. V was clipped by 7 bases and J by 8 bases, with 14 bases between them. Germline V gene data show CDR1 as LNHDA and CDR2 as SQIVND (reference sequence). The CDR3 has 12 amino acids. The CDR3 bases are TGTGCCAGTATCACGCCACATTCCGAAGCTTTCTTT. Its protein is CASITPHSEAFF.

With respect to this clone: The same CDR3 is also encoded by other DNA sequences in this sample. The J gene is TRBJ2-5, the V gene TRBV6-6; 10 bases align to TRBD1. J lost 5 bases, V lost 2 bases, and 2 bases had no gene match. Germline loops: CDR1 MNHNY, CDR2 SVGAGI (reference sequence). This CDR3 is built from 14 residues. The CDR3 DNA reads TGTGCCAGCAGTTACCCGGGACAGGGGGAGACCCAGTACTTC. Translating it yields CASSYPGQGETQYF.

This chain uses TRBV2 with TRBJ1-1, with D uncertain. The V gene lost 3 bases and the J gene lost 0 bases, with 5 bases spanning the gap. Germline CDR1 SNHLY, CDR2 FYNNEI. The CDR3 spans 13 residues. CDR3 sequence reads: CASSEEVNTEAFF. The DNA for the CDR3 is TGTGCCAGCAGTGAGGAGGTGAACACTGAAGCTTTCTTT.

In nucleotides, the CDR3 is TGTGCCAGCAGCTTAGCAAGACTAGCGGGAGAGACCCAGTACTTC. It is translated as CASSLARLAGETQYF. The V and J genes are TRBV7-9 and TRBJ2-5; 10 positions match TRBD2. The J segment lost 4 bases and the V segment lost 0 bases, leaving 2 bases of the junction unmatched. Germline assignment: CDR1 SEHNR and CDR2 FQNEAQ (reference sequence). The CDR3 has 15 residues.

This chain connects TRBV28 to TRBJ2-7; 11 bases match TRBD1. Germline assignment: CDR1 MDHEN and CDR2 SYDVKM. This CDR3 is 15 amino acids long. The ends lost 9 bases at V and 4 bases at J; junction bases unmatched: 11. The CDR3 DNA is TGTGCCAGTCATGGGGGGACAGGGGGGGTATACGAGCAGTACTTC. Protein: CASHGGTGGVYEQYF.

CDR3 nucleotide sequence: TGTGCCAGCAGCCGAGCCTTGGACAGGGGCGCGTCAGATTCACCCCTCCACTTT. Its translation is CASSRALDRGASDSPLHF. The chain links TRBV7-3 to TRBJ1-6; TRBD1 aligns across 9 bases. The CDR3 runs 18 residues. Losses at the gene ends were 5 bases for V and 8 bases for J; bases not matched to a gene: 16. Germline-derived CDR1 and CDR2 are SGHTA and FQGTGA.

This clone has only a few counts. The rearrangement uses TRBV5-1 and TRBJ1-3; the match to TRBD1 covers 8 bases. CDR3 size: 16 residues. Trimming at V came to 0 bases and at J to 4 bases, leaving 6 bases not matched to a gene. CDR1 SGHRS and CDR2 YFSETQ come from the germline V gene. The DNA for the CDR3 is TGCGCCAGCAGCTTGGACGCCAGGGGGCCAGGAAACACCATATATTTT. Translation: CASSLDARGPGNTIYF.

This clone was seen a few times. V gene TRBV5-1 combines with J gene TRBJ1-4, with 8 bases that match TRBD1. V lost 4 bases, J lost 6 bases, and 5 bases stayed unmatched. This CDR3 contains 14 residues. Germline CDR1 SGHRS, CDR2 YFSETQ. The CDR3 DNA reads as TGCGCCAGCAGCCTAGGACAGGGAGATGAAAAACTGTTTTTT. It encodes CASSLGQGDEKLFF.

The CDR3 spells CAISEIAGATYEQYF. The CDR3 DNA is TGTGCCATCAGTGAGATAGCGGGCGCCACCTACGAGCAGTACTTC. The chain joins TRBV10-3 to TRBJ2-7, with 7 bases fitting TRBD2. Germline lookup yields CDR1 ENHRY and CDR2 SYGVKD. The V and J ends lost 2 bases and 2 bases, in that order; junction bases with no gene match: 6. This CDR3 contains 15 residues.

This clone appeared a few times. The genes are TRBV6-1 and TRBJ1-1; D gene ambiguous. The CDR3 runs to 11 residues. Germline-derived CDR1 and CDR2 are MNHNS and SASEGT. V was pared by 8 bases and J by 1 base, with 5 bases between. The CDR3 loop reads CASEPNTEAFF. CDR3 nucleotides: TGTGCCAGCGAGCCGAACACTGAAGCTTTCTTT.

The chain carries TRBV19 and TRBJ1-5; 10 bases line up with TRBD1. This CDR3 has 15 amino acids. CDR1 is LNHDA, CDR2 SQIVND, per germline (reference sequence). With 6 bases clipped from V and 6 bases from J, the junction kept 8 bases outside the gene matches. CDR3 protein: CASSAGQGTGQPQHF. The CDR3 DNA sequence: TGTGCCAGTAGCGCGGGACAGGGGACCGGTCAGCCCCAGCATTTT.

This clone was counted a few times. The chain joins TRBV29-1 to TRBJ2-1; 13 bases are shared with TRBD2. CDR1 is SQVTM and CDR2 is ANQGSEA in the germline V gene. The CDR3 totals 18 residues. V was clipped by 6 bases and J by 0 bases; unmatched bases: 11. CDR3 protein: CSVRGLAGVRSSYNEQFF. CDR3 nucleotide sequence: TGCAGCGTGAGAGGACTAGCGGGAGTCCGGAGCTCCTACAATGAGCAGTTCTTC.

V usage is TRBV7-2 and J usage is TRBJ1-1, with D possibly matching TRBD1 (6 bases). Germline CDR1 reads SGHTA; CDR2 reads FQGNSA. The germline V and J ends were trimmed by 0 bases and 5 bases, with 13 bases remaining between them. This CDR3 is 15 amino acids long. In DNA, the CDR3 is TGTGCCAGCAGCTTAGCACAGGGTGTAAGGACTGAAGCTTTCTTT. It is translated as CASSLAQGVRTEAFF.

The chain combines TRBV25-1 with TRBJ2-3; no clear D gene. Trimming left V 10 bases short and J 1 base short, with 3 bases between. Germline CDR1 is MGHDK and CDR2 is SYGVNS. The CDR3 spans 10 residues. The CDR3 here is CAIGTDTQYF. The CDR3 DNA reads TGTGCCATAGGCACAGATACGCAGTATTTT. Full variable domain (missing parts from reference TRBV25-1 and TRBJ2-3): EADIYQTPRYLVIGTGKKITLECSQTMGHDKMYWYQQDPGMELHLIHYSYGVNSTEKGDLSSESTVSRIRTEHFPLTLESARPSHTSQYLCAIGTDTQYFGPGTRLTVL.

The V and J genes are TRBV6-5 and TRBJ2-4; 8 bases fit TRBD1. This CDR3 comprises 14 residues. The germline CDR1 and CDR2 sequences are MNHEY and SVGAGI. The junction had 1 base not matched to a gene; V was cut back by 0 bases and J by 6 bases. DNA of the CDR3: TGTGCCAGCAGTTACTCACAGGGGGGAAACATTCAGTACTTC. This gives the protein CASSYSQGGNIQYF.

J is TRBJ1-1 and V is TRBV7-3, with 7 positions matching TRBD1. Germline V gene sequence: CDR1 SGHTA, CDR2 FQGTGA. The CDR3 runs 14 residues. Losses at the gene ends were 5 bases for V and 1 base for J; bases not matched to a gene: 4. CDR3 amino acids: CASSRDRSNTEAFF. CDR3 nucleotide sequence: TGTGCCAGCAGCCGGGACAGATCGAACACTGAAGCTTTCTTT.